What follows are 27 T cell receptor beta chains derived from one specimen sequenced in a study of T cells in localized non-small cell lung cancer. TCRdb keeps only in-frame clones here, not all; method: immunoSEQ multiplex PCR. This sample has about 59,000 clones, with 80% to 95% found just once. Material: peripheral blood, obtained before any cancer treatment. The receptors here all came from a man aged 40 to 70 with stage I lung adenocarcinoma.

The chain recombines TRBV7-9 with TRBJ2-7; D possibly corresponds to TRBD1 (5 bases). Trimming took 5 bases from V and 4 from J, leaving 18 bases between them. This CDR3 comprises 15 residues. Germline values: CDR1 SEHNR, CDR2 FQNEAQ (reference sequence). CDR3: CASSGEGASRYEQYF. CDR3 DNA: TGTGCCAGCAGCGGAGAAGGGGCTAGTCGGTACGAGCAGTACTTC.

This chain links TRBV7-9 with TRBJ2-1; the match to TRBD2 covers 13 bases. Germline V CDR1 and CDR2: SEHNR, FQNEAQ (reference sequence). V dropped 5 bases and J dropped 4; count of bases not matched to a gene: 11. CDR3 size: 18 residues. CDR3 DNA sequence: TGTGCCAGCAGCACCCCACCGGGACTAGCGGGACCATACAATGAGCAGTTCTTC. Its translation: CASSTPPGLAGPYNEQFF.

The chain uses TRBV28 and TRBJ1-2; D gene unclear. Germline values: CDR1 MDHEN, CDR2 SYDVKM. V was clipped by 10 bases and J by 3 bases, with 12 bases between them. This CDR3 is built from 12 residues. The CDR3 here is CATLPQDYGYTF. CDR3 bases: TGTGCCACCCTACCTCAGGACTATGGCTACACCTTC.

The chain recombines TRBV5-6 with TRBJ2-5; D assignment may be TRBD1 or TRBD2 (6 bases each). Germline loops: CDR1 SGHDT, CDR2 YYEEEE. CDR3 length: 15 residues. Trimming removed 2 bases from V and 5 bases from J, with 16 bases in between. CDR3 amino acids: CASSLGLGGMETQYF. In DNA, the CDR3 is TGTGCCAGCAGCTTAGGACTCGGGGGCATGGAGACCCAGTACTTC.

V gene TRBV9 combines with J gene TRBJ1-2; 9 bases align to TRBD1. The CDR3 length is 15 residues. The V and J ends lost 4 bases and 2 bases, in that order; junction bases with no gene match: 6. The V gene's germline CDR1 is SGDLS and CDR2 YYNGEE. The DNA for the CDR3 is TGTGCCAGCAGCCTCTCCGGGACAGGGAACTATGGCTACACCTTC. Amino acid sequence: CASSLSGTGNYGYTF.

This chain uses TRBV29-1 with TRBJ1-1, with D maybe TRBD1 (5 bases). CDR3 length: 12 residues. From germline, CDR1 is SQVTM and CDR2 ANQGSEA. V was shortened by 5 bases and J by 6 bases, with 13 bases between the two germline ends. The CDR3 protein is CSVRSGPAEAFF. The CDR3 DNA follows: TGCAGCGTTAGGTCAGGGCCGGCTGAAGCTTTCTTT.

CDR3 in amino acids: CASSLGQGQAEAFF. CDR3 bases: TGTGCCAGCAGTTTAGGGCAGGGTCAGGCTGAAGCTTTCTTT. The rearrangement uses TRBV27 and TRBJ1-1; TRBD1 is a possible D gene (5 bases). V lost 2 bases, J lost 6 bases, and 13 bases lay in between. The CDR3 spans 14 residues. Germline assignment: CDR1 MNHEY and CDR2 SMNVEV (reference sequence).

The chain uses TRBV7-2 and TRBJ1-1, with D hard to call. Germline CDR1 and CDR2: SGHTA and FQGNSA. This CDR3 region has 12 residues. Deletions cut 7 bases from V and 7 bases from J, with 13 bases between. CDR3 DNA: TGTGCCAGCAAAACCCGATTTGGTGAAGCTTTCTTT. Translation: CASKTRFGEAFF.

The chain links TRBV5-1 to TRBJ1-4, with a possible D match to TRBD1 (5 bases). The CDR3 length is 18 residues. The germline gives CDR1 SGHRS, CDR2 YFSETQ. The germline V and J ends were trimmed by 2 bases and 2 bases, with 19 bases remaining between them. DNA of the CDR3: TGCGCCAGCAGCTTTATTTCCGGGGCCCAAGGGACTAATGAAAAACTGTTTTTT. Protein product: CASSFISGAQGTNEKLFF.

The chain employs TRBV6-5 and TRBJ2-7, with D perhaps given as TRBD1 or TRBD2 (5 bases each). Germline CDR1 and CDR2: MNHEY and SVGAGI. V dropped 5 bases and J dropped 2 bases, with 13 bases sitting between them. The CDR3 is 14 amino acids. CDR3 residues: CASSKRWGTYEQYF. The CDR3, as DNA: TGTGCCAGCAGTAAGCGGTGGGGCACCTACGAGCAGTACTTC.

The chain joins TRBV6-1 to TRBJ2-7; TRBD1 matches 7 bases. V was pared by 7 bases and J by 4 bases, with 10 bases of the junction left unmatched. This CDR3 is built from 14 residues. CDR1 is MNHNS, CDR2 SASEGT, per germline. In nucleotides, the CDR3 is TGTGCCAGCATCCGCGTGGGACAGCAATACGAGCAGTACTTC. Encoded protein: CASIRVGQQYEQYF.

This sequence joins TRBV7-9 and TRBJ2-1, with 7 bases fitting TRBD2. The germline gives CDR1 SEHNR, CDR2 FQNEAQ (reference sequence). The CDR3 contains 15 residues. The junction had 5 bases not matched to a gene; V was cut back by 4 bases and J by 2 bases. This CDR3 reads CASSSPSGAYNEQFF. CDR3 DNA sequence: TGTGCCAGCAGCTCCCCTAGCGGAGCCTACAATGAGCAGTTCTTC.

The chain is built from TRBV5-1 and TRBJ2-2; possibly TRBD2 for D (6 bases). Germline CDR1 and CDR2: SGHRS and YFSETQ. The ends were cut back, 4 bases at V and 0 bases at J, with 13 bases in the middle. The CDR3 covers 16 residues. CDR3 amino acids: CASSKISGTNTGELFF. CDR3 in DNA: TGCGCCAGCAGCAAAATTAGCGGAACGAACACCGGGGAGCTGTTTTTT.

In its sample, this clone was seen once. J is TRBJ2-7 and V is TRBV28, with unresolved D. The CDR3 sequence is 10 residues long. Germline CDR1 MDHEN, CDR2 SYDVKM. V lost 5 bases and J lost 6, with 5 bases in between. DNA of the CDR3: TGTGCCAGCAGTAATTTCGAGCAGTACTTC. This codes for CASSNFEQYF.

The chain combines TRBV4-1 with TRBJ1-3, with a possible D match to TRBD1 (6 bases). The V end was cut by 0 bases, the J end by 3 bases, with 18 bases between. The CDR3 sequence is 18 residues long. The germline V gene has CDR1 MGHRA and CDR2 YSYEKL. Written as DNA, the CDR3 is TGCGCCAGCAGCCAAGATTACCCACAGGGAGTCCGTGGAAACACCATATATTTT. Encoded protein: CASSQDYPQGVRGNTIYF.

This chain links TRBV7-2 with TRBJ1-1; possibly TRBD1 for D (5 bases). Germline assignment: CDR1 SGHTA and CDR2 FQGNSA. The ends were cut back, 7 bases at V and 5 bases at J, with 14 bases in the middle. The CDR3 loop spans 13 amino acids. CDR3 residues: CASTTRGGTEAFF. CDR3 sequence (DNA): TGTGCCAGCACCACACGGGGCGGAACTGAAGCTTTCTTT.

This chain links TRBV9 with TRBJ2-6; 7 bases map to TRBD2. V was pared by 4 bases and J by 4 bases, with 8 bases of the junction left unmatched. The length of the CDR3 is 16 residues. Germline V CDR1 and CDR2: SGDLS, YYNGEE. The CDR3 region has the DNA TGTGCCAGCAGCTTTCCGGCGGGGGTCGGGGCCAACGTCCTGACTTTC. Translated: CASSFPAGVGANVLTF.

The V call is TRBV5-5, the J call TRBJ1-2; 7 nucleotides line up with TRBD1. The CDR3 sequence is 15 residues long. J gave up 0 bases and V 4 bases, and 6 bases lay outside the gene matches. In germline, CDR1 is SGHKS, CDR2 YYEKEE (reference sequence). The CDR3 loop reads CASSLSGTANYGYTF. For the CDR3, the DNA is TGTGCCAGCAGCCTGTCGGGGACAGCTAACTATGGCTACACCTTC.

For the CDR3, the DNA is TGTGCCAGCAGTGAAGGGGCAGTCAGAAACACCATATATTTT. This translates into CASSEGAVRNTIYF. The genes are TRBV6-1 and TRBJ1-3; D ambiguous. Trimming left V 1 base short and J 5 bases short, with 9 bases between. This CDR3 spans 14 amino acids. Germline CDR1 reads MNHNS; CDR2 reads SASEGT.

V gene TRBV2 combines with J gene TRBJ2-7; D is uncertain. Looked up from germline, CDR1 is SNHLY and CDR2 is FYNNEI. V gave up 6 bases and J gave up 6 bases, with 18 bases separating them. The CDR3 has 14 amino acids. The CDR3 here is CASRARTFESEQYF. The CDR3 nucleotides are TGTGCCAGCAGGGCCAGGACGTTTGAGAGCGAGCAGTACTTC.

The chain links TRBV6-6 to TRBJ1-2; 7 bases agree with TRBD1. The CDR3 is 15 amino acids. Trimming removed 8 bases from V and 4 bases from J; junction bases left unmatched: 13. Germline-derived CDR1 and CDR2 are MNHNY and SVGAGI (reference sequence). The CDR3 loop reads CASLSLGQEPYGYTF. CDR3 DNA: TGTGCCAGCTTGAGCCTCGGACAGGAACCCTATGGCTACACCTTC.

V is TRBV6-6 and J is TRBJ1-2; 9 positions match TRBD1. CDR3 length: 12 amino acids. CDR1 MNHNY and CDR2 SVGAGI come from the germline V gene (reference sequence). J lost 8 bases, V lost 6 bases, and 4 bases had no gene match. CDR3 in amino acids: CASSGTGPGYTF. CDR3 nucleotides: TGTGCCAGCAGCGGGACAGGGCCAGGCTACACCTTC.

The genes are TRBV5-1 and TRBJ2-3; no definite D call. The V gene lost 5 bases and the J gene lost 2 bases, with 6 bases spanning the gap. The CDR3 covers 12 residues. Germline lookup yields CDR1 SGHRS and CDR2 YFSETQ. The CDR3 is CASRFTTDTQYF. The CDR3 DNA reads TGCGCCAGCAGGTTCACCACAGATACGCAGTATTTT. The full variable domain, in which reference TRBV5-1 and TRBJ2-3 provide the parts outside the CDR3, is KAGVTQTPRYLIKTRGQQVTLSCSPISGHRSVSWYQQTPGQGLQFLFEYFSETQRNKGNFPGRFSGRQFSNSRSEMNVSTLELGDSALYLCASRFTTDTQYFGPGTRLTVL.

This clone was seen a handful of times. The V gene is TRBV5-1, the J gene TRBJ2-6, with TRBD1 matching over 9 bases. Germline lookup yields CDR1 SGHRS and CDR2 YFSETQ. The CDR3 totals 19 residues. V lost 2 bases and J lost 1; bases outside the gene matches: 10. CDR3 amino acids: CASSLRQGQGLSGANVLTF. The DNA of the CDR3 is TGCGCCAGCAGCTTACGTCAGGGACAGGGTCTGTCTGGGGCCAACGTCCTGACTTTC. The whole variable domain, filled in from reference TRBV5-1 and TRBJ2-6, reads KAGVTQTPRYLIKTRGQQVTLSCSPISGHRSVSWYQQTPGQGLQFLFEYFSETQRNKGNFPGRFSGRQFSNSRSEMNVSTLELGDSALYLCASSLRQGQGLSGANVLTFGAGSRLTVL.

The gene calls are TRBV2 and TRBJ1-1, with D hard to call. Trimming removed 4 bases at V and 4 bases at J, with 10 bases between. This CDR3 region has 13 residues. CDR1 SNHLY and CDR2 FYNNEI come from the germline V gene. The CDR3 sequence: CASSVGVGTEAFF. The CDR3 DNA is TGTGCCAGCAGTGTCGGGGTAGGCACTGAAGCTTTCTTT.

The J gene is TRBJ2-1, the V gene TRBV7-9; the D is unclear. Germline values: CDR1 SEHNR, CDR2 FQNEAQ (reference sequence). V was trimmed by 2 bases and J by 6 bases, leaving 17 bases between them. There are 16 residues in the CDR3. CDR3 coding DNA: TGTGCCAGCAGCTTAATCCCTGACCCTGCCGGCAATGAGCAGTTCTTC. Translation gives CASSLIPDPAGNEQFF.

This sequence joins TRBV4-2 and TRBJ2-3, with TRBD2 matching over 7 bases. J was trimmed by 4 bases and V by 2 bases; bases with no gene match: 6. From germline, CDR1 is LGHNA and CDR2 YNFKEQ. This CDR3 is 15 amino acids long. CDR3 nucleotide sequence: TGTGCCAGCAGCCAACTGGGGGAGGGTGCAGATACGCAGTATTTT. It specifies CASSQLGEGADTQYF.